Listed here are 23 T cell receptor beta chains from one sample, sequenced in a study of blood T cell repertoires in COVID-19 (dated by TCRdb to the early 2020s). Library method: the immunoSEQ multiplex PCR assay. The table was pulled from immuneACCESS by TCRdb, which kept in-frame rearrangements only. Such tables lose some clones; where checked, under half of the loss comes from unresolved V genes, and the rest has no known cause. This sample lists about 57,000 clones; roughly nine tenths were detected once. Around 20% of the sample is in the top ten clones. Material: peripheral blood. Source of these receptors: a woman of 80 years or more with COVID-19, enrolled during active disease.

A single count supports this clone. The CDR3 DNA sequence: TGCGCCAGCAGTCACGGACAGCCATACGAGCAGTACTTC. Translating it yields CASSHGQPYEQYF. This chain links TRBV23-1 with TRBJ2-7, with D possibly matching TRBD1 (6 bases). TRBV23-1 is recorded as an ORF, its role being uncertain. Deletions cut 3 bases from V and 4 bases from J, with 10 bases between. The CDR3 loop spans 13 amino acids.

In this sample, this clone turned up once. J is TRBJ1-3 and V is TRBV2, with D unresolved. The CDR3 loop spans 14 amino acids. With 6 bases removed from V and 1 base from J, the gap between germline ends came to 10 bases. Germline V gene lookup returns CDR1 SNHLY and CDR2 FYNNEI. The CDR3 DNA follows: TGTGCCAGCAGCCCGGAGAGGTCTGGAAACACCATATATTTT. It is translated as CASSPERSGNTIYF.

The genes are TRBV19 and TRBJ1-5, with 7 bases identical to TRBD1. Germline loops: CDR1 LNHDA, CDR2 SQIVND (reference sequence). The CDR3 totals 15 residues. J gave up 7 bases and V 5 bases, and 11 bases lay outside the gene matches. CDR3 sequence reads: CASSVSTGAGQPQHF. The CDR3 DNA is TGTGCCAGTAGTGTTTCCACAGGGGCAGGACAGCCCCAGCATTTT.

The rearrangement uses TRBV12-5 and TRBJ2-2, with 10 positions matching TRBD2. Per germline, CDR1 LGHNT and CDR2 FRNRAP. This CDR3 is built from 16 residues. J lost 2 bases, V lost 7 bases, and 7 bases had no gene match. The CDR3 region is CASAAPSGGNTGELFF. The CDR3 nucleotides read TGTGCTAGTGCCGCCCCTAGCGGGGGTAACACCGGGGAGCTGTTTTTT.

J is TRBJ2-5 and V is TRBV6-2 or TRBV6-3; D unclear. The CDR3 has 14 residues. V dropped 1 base and J dropped 0 bases, with 6 bases sitting between them. Germline lookup yields CDR1 MNHEY and CDR2 SVGEGT. The chain's CDR3 is CASSYWAHQETQYF. Here the CDR3 DNA reads TGTGCCAGCAGTTACTGGGCACACCAAGAGACCCAGTACTTC.

The V call is TRBV29-1, the J call TRBJ2-3, with a weak D call TRBD2 (5 bases). V gave up 4 bases and J gave up 1 base, with 6 bases separating them. The germline CDR1 and CDR2 sequences are SQVTM and ANQGSEA. This CDR3 has 12 residues. The CDR3 region is CSVARGTDTQYF. For the CDR3, the DNA is TGCAGCGTTGCGAGGGGCACAGATACGCAGTATTTT.

The DNA for the CDR3 is TGTGCCACCGCTGGTGGGGGGAAGGGTGAGACCCAGTACTTC. It translates to CATAGGGKGETQYF. The chain links TRBV19 to TRBJ2-5; D is perhaps TRBD2 (6 bases). V shed 10 bases and J shed 5 bases, with 20 bases lying between them. Germline V gene lookup returns CDR1 LNHDA and CDR2 SQIVND (reference sequence). The CDR3 sequence is 14 residues long.

This sequence joins TRBV7-2 and TRBJ1-6; TRBD1 might be the D (5 bases). Germline loops: CDR1 SGHTA, CDR2 FQGNSA. V was shortened by 3 bases and J by 7 bases, with 10 bases between the two germline ends. The CDR3 is 14 amino acids. CDR3 bases: TGTGCCAGCAGCTTTCGACAGAAGAATTCACCCCTCCACTTT. It translates to CASSFRQKNSPLHF.

This rearrangement joins TRBV6-5 to TRBJ1-4; 10 bases agree with TRBD1. The J segment lost 6 bases and the V segment lost 2 bases, leaving 6 bases of the junction unmatched. This CDR3 region has 16 residues. CDR1 is MNHEY, CDR2 SVGAGI, per germline. This chain's CDR3 is CASSYEGGTGDEKLFF. CDR3 nucleotides: TGTGCCAGCAGTTACGAAGGCGGGACAGGGGATGAAAAACTGTTTTTT.

The CDR3 DNA sequence: TGTGCCAGCAGTGAATCCGGCGGGGGGGCGTTTAGGGAGACCCAGTACTTC. Translating gives CASSESGGGAFRETQYF. This sequence joins TRBV25-1 and TRBJ2-5, with 9 positions matching TRBD2. Per the germline V gene, CDR1 is MGHDK and CDR2 is SYGVNS. Trimming at V came to 1 base and at J to 5 bases, leaving 11 bases not matched to a gene. The CDR3 spans 17 residues.

The chain combines TRBV7-2 with TRBJ2-1, with a possible D match to TRBD1 (5 bases). This CDR3 region has 15 residues. The germline CDR1 and CDR2 sequences are SGHTA and FQGNSA. Between the trimmed V and J ends, which lost 5 bases and 0 bases, there was a span of 11 bases. The DNA of the CDR3 is TGTGCCAGCAGCCAAAGACAGTTCTCCTACAATGAGCAGTTCTTC. This sequence encodes CASSQRQFSYNEQFF.

The chain joins TRBV5-5 to TRBJ1-1, with unresolved D. The germline V and J ends were trimmed by 0 bases and 5 bases, with 20 bases remaining between them. Germline values: CDR1 SGHKS, CDR2 YYEKEE (reference sequence). The CDR3 sequence is 17 residues long. CDR3 DNA: TGTGCCAGCAGCTTGGCACCAGGAGGCAGACGGGAGACTGAAGCTTTCTTT. Residues: CASSLAPGGRRETEAFF. Full variable domain (remainder filled in from reference TRBV5-5 and TRBJ1-1): DAGVTQSPTHLIKTRGQQVTLRCSPISGHKSVSWYQQVLGQGPQFIFQYYEKEERGRGNFPDRFSARQFPNYSSELNVNALLLGDSALYLCASSLAPGGRRETEAFFGQGTRLTVV.

The chain is built from TRBV6-1 and TRBJ1-1; TRBD1 agrees at 8 bases. Germline V gene lookup returns CDR1 MNHNS and CDR2 SASEGT. V dropped 2 bases and J dropped 3; count of bases not matched to a gene: 8. The CDR3 sequence is 16 residues long. The CDR3 region is CASSEPGQVPHTEAFF. CDR3 coding DNA: TGTGCCAGCAGTGAACCGGGACAGGTCCCGCACACTGAAGCTTTCTTT.

This chain links TRBV19 with TRBJ2-6, with 9 bases matching TRBD2. V dropped 3 bases and J dropped 4; count of bases not matched to a gene: 4. CDR3 length equals 16 residues. Germline V gene sequence: CDR1 LNHDA, CDR2 SQIVND (reference sequence). CDR3 in DNA: TGTGCCAGTAGTATTGGCGGGGGGGCCGGGGCCAACGTCCTGACTTTC. Its translation is CASSIGGGAGANVLTF.

This chain uses TRBV6-5 with TRBJ2-1, with 9 positions matching TRBD2. The germline gives CDR1 MNHEY, CDR2 SVGAGI. V lost 1 base and J lost 0; bases outside the gene matches: 1. The CDR3 spans 16 residues. The CDR3 DNA is TGTGCCAGCAGTTACTTTAGCGGGAGCTCCTACAATGAGCAGTTCTTC. The encoded protein is CASSYFSGSSYNEQFF.

The chain has TRBV9 and TRBJ1-1, with 7 bases that match TRBD1. V gave up 4 bases and J gave up 9 bases; unmatched junction bases: 6. This CDR3 region has 12 residues. Germline V gene lookup returns CDR1 SGDLS and CDR2 YYNGEE. The CDR3 sequence: CASSPGGFKAFF. In nucleotides, the CDR3 is TGTGCCAGCAGCCCAGGGGGTTTTAAAGCTTTCTTT.

V and J are TRBV5-4 and TRBJ1-6; D unresolved. Per germline, CDR1 SGHNT and CDR2 YYREEE (reference sequence). There are 16 residues in the CDR3. V gave up 4 bases and J gave up 5 bases, with 16 bases separating them. CDR3 nucleotide sequence: TGTGCCAGCAGCCCGATGGGCAGGAAAGATAATTCACCCCTCCACTTT. It encodes CASSPMGRKDNSPLHF.

The rearrangement uses TRBV30 and TRBJ2-5; a weak D match, TRBD1 (6 bases). Trimming removed 0 bases at V and 4 bases at J, with 9 bases between. Germline CDR1 and CDR2: GTSNPN and SVGIG (reference sequence). The CDR3 spans 13 residues. CDR3 region: CAWSVQGGETQYF. As DNA, the CDR3 is TGTGCCTGGAGTGTACAGGGTGGAGAGACCCAGTACTTC.

The V and J genes are TRBV5-1 and TRBJ2-2; TRBD2 aligns across 12 bases. CDR1 is SGHRS and CDR2 is YFSETQ in the germline V gene. The V gene end was trimmed by 3 bases and the J gene end by 4 bases; junction bases not matched to a gene: 7. The CDR3 contains 17 residues. The DNA of the CDR3 is TGCGCCAGCAGCTCGGGACTAGCGGGTGCTGCCACCGGGGAGCTGTTTTTT. Its translation: CASSSGLAGAATGELFF.

Comment on this clone: One end of the junction is discordant with germline, which a read error may explain. This sequence joins TRBV5-5 and TRBJ2-6, with 11 bases lining up with TRBD2. The CDR3 covers 19 residues. The germline V gene encodes CDR1 SGHKS and CDR2 YYEKEE (reference sequence). Here the CDR3 reads CASSLAGTSGGSGANVLTF. CDR3 DNA sequence: TGTGCCAGCAGTTTGGCCGGGACTAGCGGAGGCTCTGGGGCCAACGTCCTGACTTTC.

This clone was detected only a few times. J is TRBJ1-2 and V is TRBV7-2; 9 nucleotides line up with TRBD1. Germline V gene sequence: CDR1 SGHTA, CDR2 FQGNSA. Losses at the gene ends were 1 base for V and 5 bases for J; bases not matched to a gene: 11. This CDR3 is built from 17 residues. CDR3 bases: TGTGCCAGCAGCTTAGGGTTAGGGGGACAGGGTCCTTATGGCTACACCTTC. Encoded protein: CASSLGLGGQGPYGYTF.

V gene TRBV5-1 combines with J gene TRBJ1-6; 8 nucleotides match TRBD1. Trimming at V came to 3 bases and at J to 8 bases, leaving 7 bases not matched to a gene. Germline-derived CDR1 and CDR2 are SGHRS and YFSETQ. This CDR3 spans 15 amino acids. The CDR3 here is CASSSGGALDSPLHF. CDR3 DNA: TGCGCCAGCAGCTCAGGGGGCGCATTGGATTCACCCCTCCACTTT.

This clone was observed once. The V gene is TRBV12-3 or TRBV12-4, the J gene TRBJ2-1; D is uncertain. The V end was cut by 5 bases, the J end by 6 bases, with 8 bases between. The CDR3 totals 12 residues. CDR3 coding DNA: TGTGCCAGCAGTACCCAGTTCAATGAGCAGTTCTTC. It translates to CASSTQFNEQFF.